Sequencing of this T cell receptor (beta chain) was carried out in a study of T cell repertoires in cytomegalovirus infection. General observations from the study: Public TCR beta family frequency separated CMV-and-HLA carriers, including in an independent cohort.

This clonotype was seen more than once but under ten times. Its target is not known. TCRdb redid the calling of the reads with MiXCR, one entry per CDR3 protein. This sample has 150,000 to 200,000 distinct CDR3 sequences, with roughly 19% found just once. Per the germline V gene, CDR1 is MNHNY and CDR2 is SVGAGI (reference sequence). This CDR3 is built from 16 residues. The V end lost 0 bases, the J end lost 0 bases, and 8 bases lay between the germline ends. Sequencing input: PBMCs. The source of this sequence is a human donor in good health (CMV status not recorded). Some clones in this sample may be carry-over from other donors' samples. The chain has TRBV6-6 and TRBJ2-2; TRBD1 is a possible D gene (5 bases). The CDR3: CASSYSAGPNTGELFF. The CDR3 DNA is TGTGCCAGCAGTTACTCTGCAGGGCCGAACACCGGGGAGCTGTTTTTT.